This TCR beta chain was sequenced during a study of blood T cell repertoires in COVID-19. Study summary: Material from acute and convalescent COVID-19 was sourced from the United States, Italy and Spain. PBMCs, B-cell-depleted T cells, or T cells provided the cDNA or gDNA that made up the material.

Germline V gives CDR1 SGHDN, CDR2 FVKESK. Trimming pared 9 bases from V and 1 base from J, leaving 12 bases between. The length of the CDR3 is 13 residues. Original processing methods: Estimated nucleated cell counts came from reference gene primer amplification. The assay was immunoSEQ multiplex PCR, and TCRdb's table has in-frame clones only and misses some. V and J calls and clone size come straight from that table; D and trimming were deduced from the DNA. The sample carries about 120,000 clones, around 86% recorded once. The TCR was taken from a man between 35 and 55 years old with acute or convalescent COVID-19. The sequencing input was peripheral blood. The chain links TRBV14 to TRBJ1-1; D gene ambiguous. The CDR3 loop reads CARTGKGNTEAFF. The CDR3 bases are TGTGCCAGAACGGGGAAAGGGAACACTGAAGCTTTCTTT.